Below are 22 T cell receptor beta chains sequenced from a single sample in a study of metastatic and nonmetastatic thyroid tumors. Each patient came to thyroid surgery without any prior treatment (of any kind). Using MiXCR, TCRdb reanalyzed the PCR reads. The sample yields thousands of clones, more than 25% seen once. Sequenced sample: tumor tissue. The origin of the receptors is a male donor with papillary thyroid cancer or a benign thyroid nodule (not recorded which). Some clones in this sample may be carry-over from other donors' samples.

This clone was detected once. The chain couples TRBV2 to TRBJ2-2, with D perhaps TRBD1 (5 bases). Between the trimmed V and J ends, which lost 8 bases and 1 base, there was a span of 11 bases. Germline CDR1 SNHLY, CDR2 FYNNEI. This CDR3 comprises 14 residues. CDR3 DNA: TGTGCCAGCCTAGTGGGGCGGAACACCGGGGAGCTGTTTTTT. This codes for CASLVGRNTGELFF.

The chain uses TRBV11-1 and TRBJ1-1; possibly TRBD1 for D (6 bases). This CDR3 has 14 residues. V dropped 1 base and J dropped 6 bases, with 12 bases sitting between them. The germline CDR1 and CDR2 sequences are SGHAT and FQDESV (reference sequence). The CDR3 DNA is TGTGCCAGCAGCTTAGTGGGGGGCGCATCTGAAGCTTTCTTT. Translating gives CASSLVGGASEAFF.

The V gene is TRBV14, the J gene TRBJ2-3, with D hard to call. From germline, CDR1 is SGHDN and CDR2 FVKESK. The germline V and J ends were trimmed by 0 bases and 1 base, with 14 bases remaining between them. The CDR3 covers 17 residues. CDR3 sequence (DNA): TGTGCCAGCAGCCAAGATCGGGCCGCTCAGGGCACAGATACGCAGTATTTT. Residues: CASSQDRAAQGTDTQYF.

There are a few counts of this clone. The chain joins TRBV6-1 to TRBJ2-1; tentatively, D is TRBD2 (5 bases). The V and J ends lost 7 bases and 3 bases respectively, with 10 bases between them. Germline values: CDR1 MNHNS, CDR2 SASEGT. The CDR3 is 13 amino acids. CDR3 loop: CASNERNYNEQFF. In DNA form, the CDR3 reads TGTGCCAGCAATGAGCGGAACTACAATGAGCAGTTCTTC.

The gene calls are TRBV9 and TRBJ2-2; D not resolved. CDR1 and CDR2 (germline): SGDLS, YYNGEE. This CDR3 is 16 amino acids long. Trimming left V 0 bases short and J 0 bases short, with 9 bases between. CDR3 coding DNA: TGTGCCAGCAGCGTAGGAGCAGGACCGAACACCGGGGAGCTGTTTTTT. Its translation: CASSVGAGPNTGELFF.

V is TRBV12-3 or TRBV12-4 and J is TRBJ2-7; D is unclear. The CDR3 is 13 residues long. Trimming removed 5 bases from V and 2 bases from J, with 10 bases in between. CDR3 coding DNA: TGTGCCAGCAGTCCGGCACCAACCTACGAGCAGTACTTC. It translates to CASSPAPTYEQYF.

The CDR3 sequence: CASSLRGSGSLGETQYF. The CDR3 region has the DNA TGTGCCAGCAGTTTGCGCGGGAGTGGTAGTTTGGGAGAGACCCAGTACTTC. The rearrangement uses TRBV27 and TRBJ2-5; 7 bases are shared with TRBD2. J gave up 4 bases and V 3 bases, and 14 bases lay outside the gene matches. This CDR3 is 17 amino acids long. From germline, CDR1 is MNHEY and CDR2 SMNVEV (reference sequence).

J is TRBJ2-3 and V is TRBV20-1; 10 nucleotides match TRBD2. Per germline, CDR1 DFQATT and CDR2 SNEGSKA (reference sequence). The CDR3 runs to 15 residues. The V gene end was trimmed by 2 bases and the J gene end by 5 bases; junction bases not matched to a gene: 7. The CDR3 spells CSARYPGLALDTQYF. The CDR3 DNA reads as TGCAGTGCTAGATACCCGGGACTAGCGTTAGATACGCAGTATTTT.

This chain's CDR3 is CAWRVGGDYGYTF. In DNA, the CDR3 is TGTGCCTGGAGGGTAGGGGGCGACTATGGCTACACCTTC. The chain has TRBV30 and TRBJ1-2; TRBD1 matches at 7 bases. The junction had 4 bases not matched to a gene; V was cut back by 3 bases and J by 3 bases. This CDR3 has 13 residues. Germline V CDR1 and CDR2: GTSNPN, SVGIG (reference sequence).

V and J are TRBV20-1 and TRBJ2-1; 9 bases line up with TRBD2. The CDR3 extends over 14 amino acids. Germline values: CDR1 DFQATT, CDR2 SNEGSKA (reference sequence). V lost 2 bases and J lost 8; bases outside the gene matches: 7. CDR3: CSARNVLAGDEQFF. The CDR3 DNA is TGCAGTGCTAGAAATGTACTAGCGGGCGATGAGCAGTTCTTC.

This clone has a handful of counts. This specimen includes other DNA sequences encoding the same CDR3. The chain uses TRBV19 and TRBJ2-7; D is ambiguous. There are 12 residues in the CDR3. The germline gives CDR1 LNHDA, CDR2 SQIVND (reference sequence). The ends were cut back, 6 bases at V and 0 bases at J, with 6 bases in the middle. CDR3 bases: TGTGCCAGTAGGGGTGACTCCTACGAGCAGTACTTC. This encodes CASRGDSYEQYF.

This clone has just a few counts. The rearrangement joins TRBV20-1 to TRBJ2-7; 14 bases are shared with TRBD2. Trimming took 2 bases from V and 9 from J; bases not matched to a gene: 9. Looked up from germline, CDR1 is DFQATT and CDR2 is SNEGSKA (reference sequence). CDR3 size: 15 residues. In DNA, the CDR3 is TGCAGTGCTAGATCAACCAGACTAGCGGGAGGGGGGCAGTACTTC. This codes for CSARSTRLAGGGQYF.

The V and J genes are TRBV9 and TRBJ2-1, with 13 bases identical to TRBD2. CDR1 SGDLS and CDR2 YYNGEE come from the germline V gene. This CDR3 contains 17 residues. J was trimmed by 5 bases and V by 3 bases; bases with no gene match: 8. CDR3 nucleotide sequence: TGTGCCAGCAGCGGGACTAGCGGGAGTGCTTCGCACAATGAGCAGTTCTTC. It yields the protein CASSGTSGSASHNEQFF.

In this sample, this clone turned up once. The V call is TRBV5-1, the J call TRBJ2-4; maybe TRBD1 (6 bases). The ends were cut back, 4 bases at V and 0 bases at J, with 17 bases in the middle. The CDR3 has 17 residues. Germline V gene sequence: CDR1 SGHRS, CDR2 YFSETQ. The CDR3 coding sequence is TGCGCCAGCAGCCCCTTTGGGGACACACTAGCCAAAAACATTCAGTACTTC. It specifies CASSPFGDTLAKNIQYF.

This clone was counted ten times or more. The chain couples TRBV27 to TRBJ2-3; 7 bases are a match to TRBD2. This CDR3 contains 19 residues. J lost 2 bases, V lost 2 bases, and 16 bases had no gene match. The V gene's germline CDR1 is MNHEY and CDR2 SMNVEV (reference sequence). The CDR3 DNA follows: TGTGCCAGCAGTTTAGGGCCCGAGCGGGGCGTAGCGGACACAGATACGCAGTATTTT. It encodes CASSLGPERGVADTDTQYF.

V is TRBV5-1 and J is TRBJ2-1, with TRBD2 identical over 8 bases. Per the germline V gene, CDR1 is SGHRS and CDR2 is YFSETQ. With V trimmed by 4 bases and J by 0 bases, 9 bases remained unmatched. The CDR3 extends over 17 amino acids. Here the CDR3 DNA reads TGCGCCAGCAGCGGTCGGGCTAGCGGGTACTCCTACAATGAGCAGTTCTTC. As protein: CASSGRASGYSYNEQFF. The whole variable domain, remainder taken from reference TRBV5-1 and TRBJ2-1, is KAGVTQTPRYLIKTRGQQVTLSCSPISGHRSVSWYQQTPGQGLQFLFEYFSETQRNKGNFPGRFSGRQFSNSRSEMNVSTLELGDSALYLCASSGRASGYSYNEQFFGPGTRLTVL.

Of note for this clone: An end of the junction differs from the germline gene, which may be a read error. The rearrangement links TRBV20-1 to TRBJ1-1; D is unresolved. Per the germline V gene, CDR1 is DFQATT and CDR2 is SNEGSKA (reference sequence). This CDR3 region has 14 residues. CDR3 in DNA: TGCAGTGTTAGACCTCCGTCCCCGAACACTGAAGCTTTCTTT. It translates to CSVRPPSPNTEAFF.

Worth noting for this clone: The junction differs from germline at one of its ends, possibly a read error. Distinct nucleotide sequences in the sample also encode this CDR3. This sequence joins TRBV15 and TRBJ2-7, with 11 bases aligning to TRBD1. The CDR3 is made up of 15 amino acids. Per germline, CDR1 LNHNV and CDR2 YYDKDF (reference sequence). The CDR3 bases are TGTGCCACCAGTAGAGGGACAGGGGGGATCTACGAGCAGTACTTC. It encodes CATSRGTGGIYEQYF.

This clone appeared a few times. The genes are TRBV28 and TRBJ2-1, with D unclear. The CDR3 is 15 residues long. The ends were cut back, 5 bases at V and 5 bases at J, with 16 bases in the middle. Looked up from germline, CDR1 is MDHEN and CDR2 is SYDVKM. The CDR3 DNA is TGTGCCAGCAGTCCTTACCTTGACAAGAACAATGAGCAGTTCTTC. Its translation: CASSPYLDKNNEQFF.

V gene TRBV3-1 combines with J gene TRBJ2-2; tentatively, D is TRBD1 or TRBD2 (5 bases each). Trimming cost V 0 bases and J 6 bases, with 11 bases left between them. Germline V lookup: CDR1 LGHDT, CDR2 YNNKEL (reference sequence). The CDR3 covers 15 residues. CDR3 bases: TGTGCCAGCAGCCAAGACCGTCAGGGAGCCGGGGAGCTGTTTTTT. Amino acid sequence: CASSQDRQGAGELFF.

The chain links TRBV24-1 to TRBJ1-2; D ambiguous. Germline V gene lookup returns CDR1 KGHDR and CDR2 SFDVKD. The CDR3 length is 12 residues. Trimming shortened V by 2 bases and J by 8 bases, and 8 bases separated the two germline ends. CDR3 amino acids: CATSDSSRGYTF. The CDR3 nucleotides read TGTGCCACCAGTGATTCGAGTAGGGGCTACACCTTC.

The CDR3 reads CASSLHPGGGLAGGPSEQYF. The CDR3 DNA reads TGTGCCAGCAGCTTACACCCAGGGGGCGGACTAGCGGGAGGGCCCAGCGAGCAGTACTTC. The rearrangement links TRBV7-2 to TRBJ2-7; 15 nucleotides agree with TRBD2. Germline V gene lookup returns CDR1 SGHTA and CDR2 FQGNSA. The CDR3 is made up of 20 amino acids. J was trimmed by 6 bases and V by 2 bases; bases with no gene match: 17.